These T cell receptor beta chains were read from a single sample in a study of blood T cell repertoires in COVID-19. The repertoire was sequenced with immunoSEQ multiplex PCR; TCRdb's copy has only in-frame clones and lacks some. This sample carries about 150,000 clones, around 85% of them seen once, and the ten largest clones take 0.63%. Sequenced material: peripheral blood. These receptor sequences come from a man aged 55 to 70 with COVID-19, enrolled during active disease. The CDR3 runs from the conserved cysteine through the conserved F or W. The order of the fields is clone size, V gene, J gene, D gene, CDR3 DNA, CDR3 protein. A D gene is named only where the DNA matches it firmly. Clone size is not always given. Where it is, it says once, few, many or a class for expanded clones.

NA,TRBV11-3,TRBJ1-3,NA,TGTGCCAGCAGCTTCAATACAGGGTCACACGTCTCTGGAAACACCATATATTTT,CASSFNTGSHVSGNTIYF
NA,TRBV7-9,TRBJ1-1,TRBD1,TGTGCCAGCAGCTTACAGGGGGCGGCAACTGAAGCTTTCTTT,CASSLQGAATEAFF
NA,TRBV9,TRBJ2-3,NA,TGTGCCAGCAGCCCTCGAGCGGGGACAAGCACAGATACGCAGTATTTT,CASSPRAGTSTDTQYF
NA,TRBV3-1/TRBV3-2,TRBJ1-6,NA,TGTGCCAGCAGCCAATTCAGGGGATCACCCCTCCACTTT,CASSQFRGSPLHF
NA,TRBV7-2,TRBJ2-1,NA,TGTGCCAGCAGCTTAAGTTCTCTAGCCGAGCAGTTCTTC,CASSLSSLAEQFF
NA,TRBV28,TRBJ1-4,TRBD1,TGTGCCAGCAGGGAGACAGGGTCAAGGGAAAAACTGTTTTTT,CASRETGSREKLFF
NA,TRBV6-1,TRBJ1-2,TRBD1,TGTGCCAGCAGTGGCCGGACAGGGATCGAGCTCTATGGCTACACCTTC,CASSGRTGIELYGYTF
NA,TRBV7-8,TRBJ1-1,TRBD1,TGTGCCAGCAGTCCACTTACAGGGGGTGGGGACACTGAAGCTTTCTTT,CASSPLTGGGDTEAFF
NA,TRBV18,TRBJ1-1,NA,TGTGCCAGCTCACCGGGCCCTGACACTGAAGCTTTCTTT,CASSPGPDTEAFF
NA,TRBV21-1,TRBJ1-4,NA,TGTGCCAGCAGCACCGGGCAGCGGAAGAAAAATGAAAAACTGTTTTTT,CASSTGQRKKNEKLFF
NA,TRBV7-2,TRBJ2-7,TRBD2,TGTGCCAGCAGCTCGTCGTTGGTCGCGGGAGCTCGGGGGGAGCAGTACTTC,CASSSSLVAGARGEQYF
NA,TRBV7-2,TRBJ2-5,NA,TGTGCCAGCAGCTTAGCGAGGTGGGAGACCCAGTACTTC,CASSLARWETQYF
NA,TRBV6-2/TRBV6-3,TRBJ2-2,TRBD2,TGTGCCAGCAGCCGTAAGACTAGCGGGAGGGCCCTCGGCACCGGGGAGCTGTTTTTT,CASSRKTSGRALGTGELFF
NA,TRBV7-8,TRBJ2-7,NA,TGTGCCAGCAGCTTAGGGCATGGCTACGAGCAGTACTTC,CASSLGHGYEQYF
NA,TRBV29-1,TRBJ1-1,TRBD1,TGCAGCGTAAGACAGGGGGCGAATGAAGCTTTCTTT,CSVRQGANEAFF
NA,TRBV15,TRBJ1-3,NA,TGTGCCACCAGCCTTGTTTCTGGAAACACCATATATTTT,CATSLVSGNTIYF
NA,TRBV5-1,TRBJ2-3,NA,TGCGCCAGCAGCCCACAGACATTCACAGATACGCAGTATTTT,CASSPQTFTDTQYF
NA,TRBV7-2,TRBJ1-5,TRBD1,TGTGCCAGCAGCTTGGACAGGGGGCGAGGTCAGCCCCAGCATTTT,CASSLDRGRGQPQHF
once,TRBV5-1,TRBJ2-3,TRBD2,TGCGCCAGCAGCTTGGACACCAGACTAGCGGCCTTGTATTTT,CASSLDTRLAALYF
NA,TRBV29-1,TRBJ1-5,NA,TGCAGCGTTTACGAAGGGGGCAATCAGCCCCAGCATTTT,CSVYEGGNQPQHF
NA,TRBV3-1/TRBV3-2,TRBJ2-5,TRBD1,TGTGCCAGCAGCCACCGACAGGGACAAGAGACCCAGTACTTC,CASSHRQGQETQYF
NA,TRBV10-3,TRBJ2-7,TRBD2,TGTGCCATCAGATCTAGCGGGGTGGTTGGGGCCTACGAGCAGTACTTC,CAIRSSGVVGAYEQYF
NA,TRBV5-4,TRBJ2-7,NA,TGTGCCAGCAGCCGCCCCGGAGCTTGGAACGAGCAGTACTTC,CASSRPGAWNEQYF
NA,TRBV24-1,TRBJ2-3,NA,TGTGCCACCAGTGAGGCAGGGGCGAGCACAGATACGCAGTATTTT,CATSEAGASTDTQYF
NA,TRBV19,TRBJ2-7,TRBD1,TGTGCCAGTAGTATCGCGGACAGGGGGGCCTACGAGCAGTACTTC,CASSIADRGAYEQYF
NA,TRBV7-9,TRBJ2-1,TRBD2,TGTGCCAGCAGCCCGCTTCTTGGAGCGGGAGCTTACTCTGAGCAGTTCTTC,CASSPLLGAGAYSEQFF
NA,TRBV7-2,TRBJ2-3,TRBD2,TGTGCCAGCAGCTTCCTTCCCAGCGGGGCCCCAGATACGCAGTATTTT,CASSFLPSGAPDTQYF
NA,TRBV7-9,TRBJ2-7,NA,TGTGCCAGCAGCTTAACAGGGAAGGTCGAGTCCTACGAGCAGTACTTC,CASSLTGKVESYEQYF
NA,TRBV7-9,TRBJ2-2,NA,TGTGCCAGCAGCCCGGCGGCCTCCGAGGGCGGGGAGCTGTTTTTT,CASSPAASEGGELFF
NA,TRBV14,TRBJ2-3,NA,TGTGCCAGCAGCCAAGATCGAGGAGGGCCAAGCACAGATACGCAGTATTTT,CASSQDRGGPSTDTQYF
NA,TRBV29-1,TRBJ1-3,NA,TGCAGCGTACCGGGAGGGGGCTCTGGAAACACCATATATTTT,CSVPGGGSGNTIYF
NA,TRBV27,TRBJ1-6,NA,TGTGCCAGCAGTTTACGCGGAACAAATTCACCCCTCCACTTT,CASSLRGTNSPLHF
NA,TRBV20-1,TRBJ2-1,TRBD1,TGCAGTGCTAGTGGGGGGACAGGGGTGAATGAGCAGTTCTTC,CSASGGTGVNEQFF
NA,TRBV28,TRBJ2-2,TRBD2,TGTGCCAGCAGTTTAGGGCTAGCGGGAGGGCGTCTCGGGGAGCTGTTTTTT,CASSLGLAGGRLGELFF
NA,TRBV18,TRBJ2-7,NA,TGTGCCAGCTCACCACGGCGGTCAGGGCACGAGCAGTACTTC,CASSPRRSGHEQYF
NA,TRBV7-7,TRBJ2-5,TRBD2,TGTGCTAGCAGCTTAGCGGGACAAAGAGAGACCCAGTACTTC,CASSLAGQRETQYF
NA,TRBV30,TRBJ2-1,TRBD1,TGTGCCTGGAGTGTACGGGTTGCAGGGGGAGTCGATGAGCAGTTCTTC,CAWSVRVAGGVDEQFF
NA,TRBV28,TRBJ1-2,NA,TGTGCCAGCAGGGCTAAGGGAGGGGTCTATGGCTACACCTTC,CASRAKGGVYGYTF
NA,TRBV28,TRBJ1-2,NA,TGTGCCAGCAGTGTAGGGACATACGGGGGCTACACCTTC,CASSVGTYGGYTF
NA,TRBV5-4,TRBJ1-1,NA,TGTGCCAGCAGCCAAGGGGTAGGGACTGAAGCTTTCTTT,CASSQGVGTEAFF
NA,TRBV25-1,TRBJ2-5,TRBD2,TGTGCCAGCAGTGGACGACTAGCGGCACAAGAGACCCAGTACTTC,CASSGRLAAQETQYF
NA,TRBV28,TRBJ2-7,TRBD1,TGTGCCATCCAGAGGACAGGGAGAGTGCACGAGCAGTACTTC,CAIQRTGRVHEQYF
few,TRBV3-1/TRBV3-2,TRBJ1-5,NA,TGTGCCAGCAGCCAAGCGTCCCGGGAGGAGACAGAAGAGAATCAGCCCCAGCATTTT,CASSQASREETEENQPQHF
once,TRBV2,TRBJ1-1,NA,TGTGCCAGTCGTGCCCGGGAAGTGGGCAACACTGAAGCTTTCTTT,CASRAREVGNTEAFF
NA,TRBV19,TRBJ2-1,TRBD2,TGTGCCAGTAGTACGAGGAGGACTAGCGGGGGGGCTTACAATGAGCAGTTCTTC,CASSTRRTSGGAYNEQFF
NA,TRBV18,TRBJ2-6,TRBD1,TGTGCCAGCTCCCAAAAAACGACAGGGCCTCACGTCCTGACTTTC,CASSQKTTGPHVLTF
NA,TRBV6-5,TRBJ2-7,NA,TGTGCCAGCAGTTACTCACTTTCCTCCTACGAGCAGTACTTC,CASSYSLSSYEQYF